A single TCR beta chain is shown here with its context. Original analysis: How many nucleated cells were present was estimated from reference gene primer amplification. The protocol was immunoSEQ multiplex PCR, while the TCRdb copy is restricted to in-frame clones and leaves out a portion. The D gene and trimming were derived from the DNA, and the V and J assignments and clone size from that table. Of around 140,000 clones detected, about 87% appear once; the ten largest clones hold around 2.3%. This entry belongs to a study of blood T cell repertoires in COVID-19. This sequence originates from a man in his fifties with active COVID-19. The sequenced sample consisted of peripheral blood.

CDR3 nucleotide sequence: TGTGCCAGCACGGGACAGCCGTCGTCACGGGTGGCCTTATTTAACTATGGCTACACCTTC. As protein: CASTGQPSSRVALFNYGYTF. V usage is TRBV2 and J usage is TRBJ1-2; 7 bases match TRBD1. J lost 1 base, V lost 7 bases, and 24 bases had no gene match. Germline V gene lookup returns CDR1 SNHLY and CDR2 FYNNEI. CDR3 length equals 20 residues.